The rows below give T cell receptor beta chains drawn from one sample of a study of blood T cell repertoires in COVID-19. Profiling relied on immunoSEQ multiplex PCR, and the TCRdb table lists in-frame clones only, not all of them. The sample records around 480,000 clones, around 87% being singletons. The material sequenced was PBMCs or T cells enriched from blood (not recorded which). These receptors all come from a woman younger than 30 who had recovered from COVID-19. Each CDR3 is given with its conserved first and last residue. A D gene is named only where the DNA matches it firmly. Only some rows state a clone size, as once, few, many or a class for expanded clones.

DNA	CDR3	V	J	size	length	D
TGTGCCAGTAGTGTAGGGAGACAGGGGGGGGTTCAGCCCCAGCATTTT	CASSVGRQGGVQPQHF	TRBV19	TRBJ1-5	NA	16	TRBD1
TGTGCCAGCAGCTCGAGGACAGGGAGGAGTACTGAAGCTTTCTTT	CASSSRTGRSTEAFF	TRBV7-2	TRBJ1-1	NA	15	TRBD1
TGTGCCAGCAGCCTAAGCAGGGGTAACCACAATGAGCAGTTCTTC	CASSLSRGNHNEQFF	TRBV6-5	TRBJ2-1	NA	15	NA
TGTGCCAGCTCACCTGACCAAGCTAGGGGGGGGTCGAATGAGCAGTTCTTC	CASSPDQARGGSNEQFF	TRBV18	TRBJ2-1	NA	17	NA
TGCGCCAGCAGCCAAAACACCGCCTACGAGCAGTACTTC	CASSQNTAYEQYF	TRBV4-1	TRBJ2-7	NA	13	NA
TGTGCCAGCAGCTTAGTGAGGACAGACAACACCGGGGAGCTGTTTTTT	CASSLVRTDNTGELFF	TRBV7-6	TRBJ2-2	NA	16	NA
TGTGCCAGCAGCGTAGCTACAGGTAACACTGAAGCTTTCTTT	CASSVATGNTEAFF	TRBV9	TRBJ1-1	once	14	NA
TGTGCCACCAGTCCGACAATGACCTACGAGCAGTACTTC	CATSPTMTYEQYF	TRBV15	TRBJ2-7	NA	13	NA
TGTGCCAGCAGTGAAGGGGCTAGCGGCGGTGAGCAGTTCTTC	CASSEGASGGEQFF	TRBV2	TRBJ2-1	NA	14	TRBD2
TGTGCCAGCAGTTTACAGGCCGACTATGGCTACACCTTC	CASSLQADYGYTF	TRBV12-3/TRBV12-4	TRBJ1-2	NA	13	NA
TGCGCCAGCAGCCCGCGTCCAGGGATGAATTCACCCCTCCACTTT	CASSPRPGMNSPLHF	TRBV4-1	TRBJ1-6	NA	15	NA
TGTGCCATCAGTGGGGCGGGAGATACGCAGTATTTT	CAISGAGDTQYF	TRBV10-3	TRBJ2-3	NA	12	NA
TGTGCCAGCAGCGGACAGGGCCTGAACACCGGGGAGCTGTTTTTT	CASSGQGLNTGELFF	TRBV9	TRBJ2-2	NA	15	TRBD1
TGTGCCAGCAGCTTTAACCGGGGAACCTATGGCTACACCTTC	CASSFNRGTYGYTF	TRBV5-4	TRBJ1-2	NA	14	NA
TGTGCCATGACGACAGGGAGCACCGGGGAGCTGTTTTTT	CAMTTGSTGELFF	TRBV10-3	TRBJ2-2	NA	13	TRBD1
TGTGCCAGTAGTATATCGACGGGTCCCTCGCCCCAGCATTTT	CASSISTGPSPQHF	TRBV19	TRBJ1-5	NA	14	NA
TGCGCCAGCAGCTTCAGGACAGATGCTAACTATGGCTACACCTTC	CASSFRTDANYGYTF	TRBV5-1	TRBJ1-2	NA	15	NA
TGTGCCAGCAGCTTAGATTCGTGGGCTAGCGGGTTTATCTCCTACGAGCAGTACTTC	CASSLDSWASGFISYEQYF	TRBV7-8	TRBJ2-7	NA	19	TRBD2
TGTGCCATCAGTGAGCGGACGACAGGGGTGACCGGGGAGCTGTTTTTT	CAISERTTGVTGELFF	TRBV10-3	TRBJ2-2	NA	16	TRBD1
TGTGCCAGCACATTCCGGTCGGGGAACACTGAAGCTTTCTTT	CASTFRSGNTEAFF	TRBV2	TRBJ1-1	NA	14	NA
TGTGCCAGCAGCTTCTCCCTGACAGGGGGCGCGCCTGGAAACACCATATATTTT	CASSFSLTGGAPGNTIYF	TRBV7-2	TRBJ1-3	NA	18	TRBD1
TGCGCCAGCAGCTTTAGCCAGGGGGTCGGCGGGGAGCTGTTTTTT	CASSFSQGVGGELFF	TRBV5-1	TRBJ2-2	once	15	TRBD1
TGTGCCAGCAGCTCCGGACTAGCGGGCTATGACAATGAGCAGTTCTTC	CASSSGLAGYDNEQFF	TRBV7-3	TRBJ2-1	NA	16	TRBD2
TGTGCAAGTCGCCGACTAGCGGCTTCCTACAATGAGCAGTTCTTC	CASRRLAASYNEQFF	TRBV12-2	TRBJ2-1	NA	15	NA
TGTGCCAGCAGCTTCACCCCCACAGGGGAAGGCGGCGGCTACACCTTC	CASSFTPTGEGGGYTF	TRBV5-5	TRBJ1-2	once	16	TRBD1
TGTGCCAGCAGTGAAGGGGCCCGTAATGAGCAGTTCTTC	CASSEGARNEQFF	TRBV6-1	TRBJ2-1	NA	13	NA
TGTGCCAGCACCAAGGGGGATGACTACAATGAGCAGTTCTTC	CASTKGDDYNEQFF	TRBV2	TRBJ2-1	NA	14	NA
TGTGCCAGCAGCGCCGGGACAGAACTCTACACCTTC	CASSAGTELYTF	TRBV9	TRBJ1-2	NA	12	TRBD1
TGCGCCAGCAGCTTCGGGTCGCCCCCTAGCTCCTATAATTCACCCCTCCACTTT	CASSFGSPPSSYNSPLHF	TRBV5-1	TRBJ1-6	NA	18	NA
TGTGCCAGCAGCCAGACAGGGGGACCCTACGAGCAGTACTTC	CASSQTGGPYEQYF	TRBV7-2	TRBJ2-7	once	14	TRBD1
TGTGCCAGCAGCTACGGGGGATCAGCCAATGAGCAGTTCTTC	CASSYGGSANEQFF	TRBV7-2	TRBJ2-1	NA	14	NA
TGTGCCAGTAGTATGACAGGCCTCAATCAGCCCCAGCATTTT	CASSMTGLNQPQHF	TRBV19	TRBJ1-5	NA	14	NA
TGCGCCAGCAGCCAAGCGGACAGGGGGTTTAATGAAAAACTGTTTTTT	CASSQADRGFNEKLFF	TRBV4-1	TRBJ1-4	once	16	TRBD1
TGTGCCCTCGATCGGACGGCCGGGGACAATGAGCAGTTCTTC	CALDRTAGDNEQFF	TRBV2	TRBJ2-1	NA	14	NA
TGTGCCTGGAGAATTGGGCCATCAGTCGAAAAACTGTTTTTT	CAWRIGPSVEKLFF	TRBV30	TRBJ1-4	NA	14	NA
TGTGCCAGCAGCTTCCCCCGGACAGGGCAGTCCACTAGCACAGATACGCAGTATTTT	CASSFPRTGQSTSTDTQYF	TRBV7-9	TRBJ2-3	NA	19	TRBD1
TGTGCCAGCAGCGCTTACACAGATACGCAGTATTTT	CASSAYTDTQYF	TRBV9	TRBJ2-3	NA	12	NA
TGCGCCAGCAGCTTGGGCGTAGCGGGGGGTGGTTCAGATACGCAGTATTTT	CASSLGVAGGGSDTQYF	TRBV5-1	TRBJ2-3	NA	17	TRBD2
TGTGCCAGTAGTATTAATACGGGTTACAATGAGCAGTTCTTC	CASSINTGYNEQFF	TRBV19	TRBJ2-1	NA	14	NA
TGTGCCTGGAGTGCCGAACTTGGCTACACCTTC	CAWSAELGYTF	TRBV30	TRBJ1-2	NA	11	NA
TGTGCCAGCAGTCCCTCGCGGACGGGGGGGCTGGGCGATGAGCAGTTCTTC	CASSPSRTGGLGDEQFF	TRBV27	TRBJ2-1	few	17	TRBD2
TGTGCCAGCAGCCCTCGCGGCCGGGGTGAGACTGAAGCTTTCTTT	CASSPRGRGETEAFF	TRBV3-1/TRBV3-2	TRBJ1-1	NA	15	NA
TGTGCCAGCAGGGCTCGACAGGGGTCGAAAGAAGGCTACACCTTC	CASRARQGSKEGYTF	TRBV6-5	TRBJ1-2	NA	15	TRBD1
TGTGCCAGCAGTCAAGCAGGGGATAGCAATCAGCCCCAGCATTTT	CASSQAGDSNQPQHF	TRBV28	TRBJ1-5	NA	15	NA
TGCGCCAGCAGCTCTCTGACAGGGGACACAGATACGCAGTATTTT	CASSSLTGDTDTQYF	TRBV5-1	TRBJ2-3	once	15	TRBD1
TGTGCCAGCAGCTTAGGCGGGGGGGCTGGAGGTGAGCAGTTCTTC	CASSLGGGAGGEQFF	TRBV7-2	TRBJ2-1	NA	15	TRBD2
TGTGCCAGCAGCCAAGATTTCGGGGGATTTGAAGCTTTCTTT	CASSQDFGGFEAFF	TRBV3-1/TRBV3-2	TRBJ1-1	NA	14	NA
TGTGCCAGCAGCCTACAAAGCACAGATACGCAGTATTTT	CASSLQSTDTQYF	TRBV3-1/TRBV3-2	TRBJ2-3	NA	13	NA
TGTGCCAGCAGCGGTTTCCGGGACAGGGGGTTCTATGGCTACACCTTC	CASSGFRDRGFYGYTF	TRBV9	TRBJ1-2	NA	16	TRBD1
TGCAGCGTCGAGAAACCTGGAAACACCATATATTTT	CSVEKPGNTIYF	TRBV29-1	TRBJ1-3	NA	12	NA
TGCGCCAGCAGCTTATGGGACAGGGGAGCGAACAATGAGCAGTTCTTC	CASSLWDRGANNEQFF	TRBV5-1	TRBJ2-1	NA	16	TRBD1
TGCGCCAGCAGCCCCTGGGGAAACCGAGCTGGAGGCGAGCAGTACTTC	CASSPWGNRAGGEQYF	TRBV5-1	TRBJ2-7	NA	16	NA
TGTGCCAGCAGCTTGGATCAGGGAAACGAGCAGTACTTC	CASSLDQGNEQYF	TRBV5-5	TRBJ2-7	NA	13	NA